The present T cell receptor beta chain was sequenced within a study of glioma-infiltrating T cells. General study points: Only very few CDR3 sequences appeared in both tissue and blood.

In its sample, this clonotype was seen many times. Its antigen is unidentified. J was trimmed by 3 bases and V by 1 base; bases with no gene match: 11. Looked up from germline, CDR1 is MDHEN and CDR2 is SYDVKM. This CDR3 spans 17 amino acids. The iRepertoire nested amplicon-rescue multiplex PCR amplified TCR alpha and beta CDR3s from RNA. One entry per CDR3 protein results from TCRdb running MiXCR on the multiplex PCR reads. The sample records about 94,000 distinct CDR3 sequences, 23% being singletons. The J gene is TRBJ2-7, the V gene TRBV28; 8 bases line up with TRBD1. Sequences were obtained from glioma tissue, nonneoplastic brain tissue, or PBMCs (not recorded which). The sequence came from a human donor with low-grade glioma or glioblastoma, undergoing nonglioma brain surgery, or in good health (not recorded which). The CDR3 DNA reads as TGTGCCAGCAGTTTATTGGGCCTCCGGACAGGGTACTACGAGCAGTACTTC. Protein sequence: CASSLLGLRTGYYEQYF.